This T cell receptor (beta chain) was documented in a study of blood T cell repertoires in COVID-19. The overall study: Sample material is recorded as cDNA or gDNA derived from T cells, B-cell-depleted T cells, or PBMCs.

The CDR3 consists of 12 residues. Germline V CDR1 and CDR2: SGHRS, YFSETQ. Trimming left V 1 base short and J 4 bases short, with 3 bases between. Profiling relied on immunoSEQ multiplex PCR, and the TCRdb table lists in-frame clones only, not all of them. The top ten hold under 3% of the sample, which has 120,000 to 150,000 clones, 85% seen once. Sequenced material: peripheral blood. The chain couples TRBV5-1 to TRBJ2-1; D is uncertain. This receptor was identified in a man between 45 and 60 years old with acute or convalescent COVID-19. The CDR3 sequence is CASSLPYNEQFF. The CDR3 bases are TGCGCCAGCAGCTTGCCGTACAATGAGCAGTTCTTC.